Listed here are 2 T cell receptor beta chains from one sample, sequenced in a study of control samples from healthy donors and cancer patients. Libraries were prepared by immunoSEQ multiplex PCR; TCRdb keeps only in-frame clonotypes and omits some of them. This sample has approximately 150,000 clones; about 89% occur once, and the top ten carry less than 5.5%. Specimen: blood. These receptors were taken from a man aged 30-40 years in good health.

The J gene is TRBJ2-1, the V gene TRBV6-5; D perhaps matches TRBD2 (7 bases). V was shortened by 4 bases and J by 1 base, with 11 bases between the two germline ends. This CDR3 has 15 amino acids. Germline V lookup: CDR1 MNHEY, CDR2 SVGAGI. CDR3 in DNA: TGTGCCAGCAGTTCAAGGGGGGGGTCCTACAATGAGCAGTTCTTC. Translating it yields CASSSRGGSYNEQFF.

This rearrangement joins TRBV2 to TRBJ1-5; D might be TRBD1 (5 bases). Per germline, CDR1 SNHLY and CDR2 FYNNEI. Trimming left V 6 bases short and J 0 bases short, with 12 bases between. CDR3 length: 15 amino acids. The DNA of the CDR3 is TGTGCCAGCAGAGGGGAGGGTAGTAGCAATCAGCCCCAGCATTTT. This sequence encodes CASRGEGSSNQPQHF.